This T cell receptor (beta chain) comes out of a study of metastatic and nonmetastatic thyroid tumors. Study-wide background: Both malignant and benign thyroid patients supplied peripheral blood and tumor or nodule tissue samples, across which the repertoires of these patients were then compared.

Study outcomes and limitations: In both blood and tumor samples, TCR beta diversity was reported significantly higher for malignant than benign nodules.

As to this clone: Its antigen is still unknown.

This CDR3 has 15 residues. V lost 4 bases, J lost 9 bases, and 12 bases stayed unmatched. Looked up from germline, CDR1 is LGHNA and CDR2 is YNFKEQ. TCRdb ran MiXCR on the PCR reads. The sample has approximately 38,000 clones; around 33% are singletons. No patient received treatment before thyroid surgery. V gene TRBV4-2 combines with J gene TRBJ2-5; TRBD2 aligns across 9 bases. This clonotype was obtained from a female donor with papillary thyroid cancer or a benign thyroid nodule (not recorded which). Some clones in this sample may be carry-over from other donors' samples. Specimen: tumor tissue. CDR3 nucleotides: TGTGCCAGCAGCCTAGCGGGGGAGCGAACGCAGGCCCAGTACTTC. Amino acid sequence: CASSLAGERTQAQYF.